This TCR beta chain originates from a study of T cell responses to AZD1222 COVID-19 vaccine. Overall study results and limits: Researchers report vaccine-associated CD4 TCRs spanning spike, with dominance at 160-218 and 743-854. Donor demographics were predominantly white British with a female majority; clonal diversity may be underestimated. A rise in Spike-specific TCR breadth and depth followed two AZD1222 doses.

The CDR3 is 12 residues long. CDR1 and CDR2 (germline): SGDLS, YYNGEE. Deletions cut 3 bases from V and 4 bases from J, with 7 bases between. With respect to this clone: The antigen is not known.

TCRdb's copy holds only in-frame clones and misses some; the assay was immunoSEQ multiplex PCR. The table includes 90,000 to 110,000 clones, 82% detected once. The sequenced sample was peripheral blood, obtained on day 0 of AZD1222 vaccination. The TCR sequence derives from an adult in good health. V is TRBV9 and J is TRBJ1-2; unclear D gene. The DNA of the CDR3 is TGTGCCAGCAGCGCCGGCCTCTATGGCTACACCTTC. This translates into CASSAGLYGYTF.